What follows are 30 T cell receptor beta chains derived from one specimen sequenced in a study of shared clonotypes between healthy human individuals. Only in-frame clones appear in the TCRdb table, and some are missing; sequencing was by immunoSEQ multiplex PCR. The sample holds about 1.1 million clones, 75% to 85% seen once. The sequenced sample consisted of memory CD4+ T cells from PBMCs. The subset denotes: CD45RA-negative fraction. These receptors came from a man between 18 and 35 years old in good health. Some clones in this sample may be carry-over from other donors' samples.

The rearrangement links TRBV5-1 to TRBJ2-1, with 10 positions matching TRBD2. V was clipped by 4 bases and J by 2 bases; unmatched bases: 6. The CDR3 extends over 16 amino acids. From germline, CDR1 is SGHRS and CDR2 YFSETQ. As DNA, the CDR3 is TGCGCCAGCAGCGGATTAGCGGGAGGAGCCTACAATGAGCAGTTCTTC. Translated, it gives CASSGLAGGAYNEQFF. Full variable domain (outside the CDR3, taken from reference TRBV5-1 and TRBJ2-1): KAGVTQTPRYLIKTRGQQVTLSCSPISGHRSVSWYQQTPGQGLQFLFEYFSETQRNKGNFPGRFSGRQFSNSRSEMNVSTLELGDSALYLCASSGLAGGAYNEQFFGPGTRLTVL.

The chain couples TRBV28 to TRBJ1-1; 8 bases align to TRBD1. The V gene end was trimmed by 5 bases and the J gene end by 4 bases; junction bases not matched to a gene: 15. The CDR3 is 17 residues long. Germline V gene data show CDR1 as MDHEN and CDR2 as SYDVKM. Here the CDR3 DNA reads TGTGCCAGCAGTCCTGGGACAGGACGCCGCGAGCGCACTGAAGCTTTCTTT. Translated, it gives CASSPGTGRRERTEAFF.

V usage is TRBV18 and J usage is TRBJ2-5; maybe TRBD2 (5 bases). The CDR3 consists of 17 residues. Trimming pared 3 bases from V and 4 bases from J, leaving 21 bases between. Looked up from germline, CDR1 is KGHSH and CDR2 is LQKENI. Here the CDR3 DNA reads TGTGCCAGCTCACCTTGGGTAGGAGGAAGAAAGGGAGAGACCCAGTACTTC. Amino acid sequence: CASSPWVGGRKGETQYF.

This sequence joins TRBV11-3 and TRBJ2-7; TRBD1 is a possible D gene (7 bases). Per germline, CDR1 SGHNT and CDR2 YENEEA. The CDR3 totals 14 residues. With 4 bases removed from V and 5 bases from J, the gap between germline ends came to 15 bases. The DNA for the CDR3 is TGTGCCAGCAGCTCCCAGGGGGGATTCGACGAGCAGTACTTC. It encodes CASSSQGGFDEQYF. The complete variable domain, with remaining parts taken from reference TRBV11-3 and TRBJ2-7, reads EAGVVQSPRYKIIEKKQPVAFWCNPISGHNTLYWYLQNLGQGPELLIRYENEEAVDDSQLPKDRFSAERLKGVDSTLKIQPAELGDSAVYLCASSSQGGFDEQYFGPGTRLTVT.

This chain connects TRBV11-3 to TRBJ1-2; D gene ambiguous. Trimming stripped 5 bases from V and 4 bases from J, with 14 bases between. The CDR3 is 14 amino acids. The V gene's germline CDR1 is SGHNT and CDR2 YENEEA. The CDR3 bases are TGTGCCAGCAGCCACCTCCGGGAGGCCTATGGCTACACCTTC. Translated: CASSHLREAYGYTF.

The chain combines TRBV9 with TRBJ1-2, with TRBD1 identical over 8 bases. This CDR3 region has 14 residues. Per germline, CDR1 SGDLS and CDR2 YYNGEE. Unmatched junction bases numbered 10, after V lost 4 bases and J lost 8 bases. CDR3 loop: CASSLRQGPLGYTF. The CDR3 nucleotides read TGTGCCAGCAGCCTCCGACAGGGGCCTCTGGGCTACACCTTC.

This clone was detected only a few times. V usage is TRBV4-3 and J usage is TRBJ2-7, with 10 positions matching TRBD2. The CDR3 is 13 amino acids. V was pared by 1 base and J by 12 bases, with 6 bases of the junction left unmatched. Germline loops: CDR1 LGHNA, CDR2 YSLEER. CDR3 DNA sequence: TGCGCCAGCAGCCAAGGTCGAGCGGGAGGGCGGTACTTC. Its protein product is CASSQGRAGGRYF.

A note on this clone: Other DNA sequences in this sample translate to the same CDR3. The V and J genes are TRBV4-1 and TRBJ1-1; 7 nucleotides match TRBD1. The CDR3 loop spans 15 amino acids. J was trimmed by 2 bases and V by 3 bases; bases with no gene match: 6. Germline-derived CDR1 and CDR2 are MGHRA and YSYEKL. The CDR3 bases are TGCGCCAGCAGCCACCCCGGGACAGTCAACACTGAAGCTTTCTTT. Its protein product is CASSHPGTVNTEAFF.

The gene calls are TRBV19 and TRBJ2-1; TRBD1 or TRBD2 may be the D gene (5 bases each). The germline V and J ends were trimmed by 5 bases and 4 bases, with 18 bases remaining between them. Germline CDR1 reads LNHDA; CDR2 reads SQIVND (reference sequence). The CDR3 length is 16 residues. CDR3 sequence reads: CASSEPGRLPYNEQFF. CDR3 nucleotides: TGTGCCAGTAGTGAACCGGGACGGCTACCTTACAATGAGCAGTTCTTC.

A few counts support this clone. Written as DNA, the CDR3 is TGTGCCACCTCGACGGGGTTCAATCAGCCCCAGCATTTT. Amino acid sequence: CATSTGFNQPQHF. The rearrangement links TRBV19 to TRBJ1-5; D is ambiguous. The V gene's germline CDR1 is LNHDA and CDR2 SQIVND (reference sequence). Trimming took 10 bases from V and 3 from J, leaving 13 bases between them. This CDR3 spans 13 amino acids.

The chain uses TRBV5-6 and TRBJ1-1, with a weak D call TRBD1 (6 bases). This CDR3 contains 15 residues. V lost 0 bases and J lost 2, with 11 bases in between. Germline assignment: CDR1 SGHDT and CDR2 YYEEEE. DNA of the CDR3: TGTGCCAGCAGCTTGGGAGGGGGTCGTAACACTGAAGCTTTCTTT. Its translation is CASSLGGGRNTEAFF.

This clone has at least ten counts. The chain is built from TRBV7-9 and TRBJ1-2, with TRBD1 identical over 9 bases. CDR3 length equals 15 residues. The V gene end was trimmed by 1 base and the J gene end by 4 bases; junction bases not matched to a gene: 4. The germline V gene encodes CDR1 SEHNR and CDR2 FQNEAQ (reference sequence). The CDR3 region is CASSLGGTGTYGYTF. The CDR3 DNA reads as TGTGCCAGCAGCTTAGGAGGGACAGGGACCTATGGCTACACCTTC.

The chain employs TRBV7-2 and TRBJ2-7; D is perhaps TRBD1 or TRBD2 (5 bases each). The CDR3 runs 15 residues. Germline V CDR1 and CDR2: SGHTA, FQGNSA. V gave up 8 bases and J gave up 2 bases, with 19 bases separating them. CDR3 DNA: TGTGCCAGCGGACCTGGGGCGGGTATTCCCTACGAGCAGTACTTC. Amino acid sequence: CASGPGAGIPYEQYF.

The chain is built from TRBV28 and TRBJ1-1; possibly TRBD1 for D (5 bases). This CDR3 has 16 residues. Germline V gene data show CDR1 as MDHEN and CDR2 as SYDVKM. Trimming cost V 2 bases and J 1 base, with 14 bases left between them. The CDR3 protein is CASSLQGFPQNTEAFF. The CDR3 DNA follows: TGTGCCAGCAGTTTACAGGGTTTCCCACAGAACACTGAAGCTTTCTTT. Together with reference TRBV28 and TRBJ1-1, the CDR3 gives the full variable domain: DVKVTQSSRYLVKRTGEKVFLECVQDMDHENMFWYRQDPGLGLRLIYFSYDVKMKEKGDIPEGYSVSREKKERFSLILESASTNQTSMYLCASSLQGFPQNTEAFFGQGTRLTVV.

Notes on this clone: The same CDR3 also results from other DNA sequences found in this sample. V and J are TRBV2 and TRBJ2-5; maybe TRBD2 (6 bases). V was clipped by 6 bases and J by 5 bases, with 13 bases between them. The CDR3 extends over 13 amino acids. Germline V gene lookup returns CDR1 SNHLY and CDR2 FYNNEI. The CDR3 loop reads CASSAAGGETQYF. The CDR3 coding sequence is TGTGCCAGCAGCGCGGCTGGGGGGGAGACCCAGTACTTC.

As for this clone: Other nucleotide sequences from this sample produce the same CDR3. This rearrangement joins TRBV28 to TRBJ2-7, with 8 bases identical to TRBD1. In germline, CDR1 is MDHEN, CDR2 SYDVKM. V lost 4 bases, J lost 4 bases, and 6 bases stayed unmatched. The CDR3 is made up of 14 amino acids. CDR3 residues: CASSSPGQAYEQYF. CDR3 in DNA: TGTGCCAGCAGTTCCCCGGGACAGGCTTACGAGCAGTACTTC. Looking up the rest from reference TRBV28 and TRBJ2-7 gives the full variable domain: DVKVTQSSRYLVKRTGEKVFLECVQDMDHENMFWYRQDPGLGLRLIYFSYDVKMKEKGDIPEGYSVSREKKERFSLILESASTNQTSMYLCASSSPGQAYEQYFGPGTRLTVT.

There are a few counts of this clone. The likely explanation is a read error, given a far larger clone one base away. The sample contains more than one DNA sequence encoding this CDR3. The genes are TRBV27 and TRBJ2-4, with D possibly being TRBD1 or TRBD2 (5 bases each). The length of the CDR3 is 18 residues. CDR1 and CDR2 from the germline V gene are MNHEY and SMNVEV (reference sequence). CDR3 amino acids: CASSLRGTRNLAKNIQYF. The CDR3 DNA sequence: TGTGCCAGCAGTTTAAGGGGCACCCGAAATCTAGCCAAGAACATTCAGTACTTC.

The chain links TRBV28 to TRBJ1-5, with 8 bases matching TRBD1. Germline CDR1 MDHEN, CDR2 SYDVKM. CDR3 length: 17 residues. V trimming: 6 bases; J trimming: 7 bases; junction bases outside the gene matches: 17. Here the CDR3 DNA reads TGTGCCAGCAGATCCACAGGGGGTGATTGGTTTTTGCAGCCCCAGCATTTT. Encoded protein: CASRSTGGDWFLQPQHF.

The V call is TRBV9, the J call TRBJ2-3; maybe TRBD2 (7 bases). CDR1 is SGDLS, CDR2 YYNGEE, per germline. V dropped 4 bases and J dropped 5 bases, with 17 bases sitting between them. The CDR3 has 15 amino acids. CDR3: CASSPRDTGGDTQYF. For the CDR3, the DNA is TGTGCCAGCAGCCCCCGGGACACGGGGGGAGATACGCAGTATTTT. Full variable domain (outside the CDR3, taken from reference TRBV9 and TRBJ2-3): DSGVTQTPKHLITATGQRVTLRCSPRSGDLSVYWYQQSLDQGLQFLIQYYNGEERAKGNILERFSAQQFPDLHSELNLSSLELGDSALYFCASSPRDTGGDTQYFGPGTRLTVL.

The chain carries TRBV6-1 and TRBJ2-7, with D possibly TRBD1 on 7 matching bases. Germline lookup yields CDR1 MNHNS and CDR2 SASEGT. The CDR3 consists of 14 residues. Trimming removed 4 bases at V and 6 bases at J, with 16 bases between. For the CDR3, the DNA is TGTGCCAGCAGTGGACAGGGACTGTACGGCGAGCAGTACTTC. Translated: CASSGQGLYGEQYF.

The rearrangement joins TRBV18 to TRBJ1-4; 9 bases are shared with TRBD1. The CDR3 consists of 16 residues. After removal of 4 bases from V and 5 bases from J, the junction contained 8 bases not matched to a gene. The germline gives CDR1 KGHSH, CDR2 LQKENI. CDR3 DNA sequence: TGTGCCAGCTCACAAGGCCTGGGACAGGGAAATGAAAAACTGTTTTTT. Encoded protein: CASSQGLGQGNEKLFF.

The chain is built from TRBV4-1 and TRBJ1-3, with 7 bases aligning to TRBD1. This CDR3 contains 17 residues. J lost 7 bases, V lost 3 bases, and 15 bases had no gene match. Germline loops: CDR1 MGHRA, CDR2 YSYEKL. The CDR3 nucleotides are TGCGCCAGCAGCCACCCACGCGACAGGGAAGGCAGTAACACCATATATTTT. Translation: CASSHPRDREGSNTIYF.

The chain joins TRBV18 to TRBJ2-5; D not certain. Germline CDR1 KGHSH, CDR2 LQKENI. V lost 0 bases and J lost 4, with 6 bases in between. There are 13 residues in the CDR3. CDR3 bases: TGTGCCAGCTCACCACCGGTCAGAGAGACCCAGTACTTC. Protein: CASSPPVRETQYF.

The V and J genes are TRBV5-1 and TRBJ2-1; 12 bases fit TRBD2. Germline assignment: CDR1 SGHRS and CDR2 YFSETQ. Trimming removed 4 bases from V and 3 bases from J; junction bases left unmatched: 11. This CDR3 is 18 amino acids long. Written as DNA, the CDR3 is TGCGCCAGCAGCGCCTATCTAGCGGGAGGGCCGGGCTACAATGAGCAGTTCTTC. Its protein product is CASSAYLAGGPGYNEQFF.

This clone was counted at least ten times. The chain employs TRBV6-1 and TRBJ2-5; D remains ambiguous. The CDR3 spans 13 residues. Looked up from germline, CDR1 is MNHNS and CDR2 is SASEGT. Deletions cut 6 bases from V and 1 base from J, with 9 bases between. In nucleotides, the CDR3 is TGTGCCAGCAGCCTACGGATCCAAGAGACCCAGTACTTC. The encoded protein is CASSLRIQETQYF.

This clone was recorded a few times. Within the sample, other DNA sequences also encode this same CDR3. The rearrangement joins TRBV30 to TRBJ1-5, with no clear D. Trimming removed 3 bases at V and 1 base at J, with 7 bases between. The CDR3 consists of 13 residues. Germline CDR1 reads GTSNPN; CDR2 reads SVGIG (reference sequence). The CDR3 protein is CAWSLSSNQPQHF. DNA of the CDR3: TGTGCCTGGAGCCTCTCAAGCAATCAGCCCCAGCATTTT.

The rearrangement joins TRBV27 to TRBJ1-5; unclear D gene. The CDR3 loop spans 15 amino acids. CDR1 and CDR2 (germline): MNHEY, SMNVEV (reference sequence). Trimming took 5 bases from V and 0 from J, leaving 11 bases between them. The DNA of the CDR3 is TGTGCCAGCAGTCCAAGCGTGAATAGCAATCAGCCCCAGCATTTT. It specifies CASSPSVNSNQPQHF.

In the case of this clone: The DNA is omitted, as the CDR3 cannot be located on it reliably, and the CDR3 follows TCRdb's listing. The chain links TRBV4-3 to TRBJ2-5; whether TRBD2, the table's D call, matches the DNA was not checked. The CDR3 is 14 amino acids long, termini counted. Germline CDR1 is LGHNA and CDR2 is YSLEER. CDR3 loop: CASSQDWATGTSDF.

V is TRBV28 and J is TRBJ2-7; TRBD1 matches 7 bases. V shed 5 bases and J 4 bases; nucleotides not matched to a gene: 8. CDR3 length: 14 residues. CDR1 MDHEN and CDR2 SYDVKM come from the germline V gene. The CDR3 DNA reads as TGTGCCAGCAGTCCGGGACAGAATCCGTACGAGCAGTACTTC. It codes for CASSPGQNPYEQYF.

The chain couples TRBV30 to TRBJ2-5; no definite D call. The V and J ends lost 3 bases and 1 base respectively, with 15 bases between them. This CDR3 spans 15 amino acids. Germline lookup yields CDR1 GTSNPN and CDR2 SVGIG (reference sequence). The CDR3 nucleotides are TGTGCCTGGAGGGTGGTTGGTGAGTTCCAAGAGACCCAGTACTTC. Protein: CAWRVVGEFQETQYF.